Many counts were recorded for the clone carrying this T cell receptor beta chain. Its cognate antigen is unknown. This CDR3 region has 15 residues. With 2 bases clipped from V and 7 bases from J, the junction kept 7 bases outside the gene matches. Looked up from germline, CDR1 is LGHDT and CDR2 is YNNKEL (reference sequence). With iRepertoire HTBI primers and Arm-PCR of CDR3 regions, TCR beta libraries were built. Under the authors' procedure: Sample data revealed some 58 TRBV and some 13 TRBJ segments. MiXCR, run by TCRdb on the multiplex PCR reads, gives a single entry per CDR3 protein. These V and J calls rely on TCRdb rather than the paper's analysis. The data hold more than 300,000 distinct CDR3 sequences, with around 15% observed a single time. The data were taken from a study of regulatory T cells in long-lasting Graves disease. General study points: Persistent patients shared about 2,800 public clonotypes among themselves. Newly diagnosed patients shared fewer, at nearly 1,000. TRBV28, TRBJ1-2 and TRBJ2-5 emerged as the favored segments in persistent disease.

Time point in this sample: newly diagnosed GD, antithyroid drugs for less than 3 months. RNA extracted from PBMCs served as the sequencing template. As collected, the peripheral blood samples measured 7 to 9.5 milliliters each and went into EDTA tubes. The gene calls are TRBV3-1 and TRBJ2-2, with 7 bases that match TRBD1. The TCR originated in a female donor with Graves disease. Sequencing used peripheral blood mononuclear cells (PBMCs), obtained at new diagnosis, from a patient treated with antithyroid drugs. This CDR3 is CASSQRQGVYGELFF. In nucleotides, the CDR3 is TGTGCCAGCAGCCAACGCCAGGGGGTATACGGGGAGCTGTTTTTT.